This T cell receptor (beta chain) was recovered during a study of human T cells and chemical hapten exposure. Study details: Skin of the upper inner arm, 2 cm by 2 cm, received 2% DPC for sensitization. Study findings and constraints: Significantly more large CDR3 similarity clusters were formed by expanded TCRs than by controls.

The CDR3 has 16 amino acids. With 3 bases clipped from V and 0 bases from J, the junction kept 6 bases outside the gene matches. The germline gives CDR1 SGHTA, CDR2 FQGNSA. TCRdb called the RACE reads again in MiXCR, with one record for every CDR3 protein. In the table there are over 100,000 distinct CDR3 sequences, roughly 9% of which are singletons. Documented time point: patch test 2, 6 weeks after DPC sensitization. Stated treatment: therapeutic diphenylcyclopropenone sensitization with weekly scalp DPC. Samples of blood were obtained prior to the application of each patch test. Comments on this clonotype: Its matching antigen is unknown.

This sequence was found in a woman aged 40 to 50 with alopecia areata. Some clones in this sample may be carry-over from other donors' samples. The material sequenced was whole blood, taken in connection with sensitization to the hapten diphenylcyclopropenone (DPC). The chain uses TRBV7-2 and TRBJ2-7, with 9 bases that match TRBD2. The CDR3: CASSFSGGTFSYEQYF. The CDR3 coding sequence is TGTGCCAGCAGCTTTAGCGGGGGAACGTTCTCCTACGAGCAGTACTTC.